The rows below give T cell receptor beta chains drawn from one sample of a study of T cell responses to AZD1222 COVID-19 vaccine. Sequencing was performed with immunoSEQ multiplex PCR; in TCRdb, only in-frame clones are kept and a portion is missing. The sample holds about 130,000 clones, 85% to 95% seen once. The source material was peripheral blood, sampled on day 0 of AZD1222 vaccination. These receptors came from an adult in good health. Both conserved end residues are trimmed from each CDR3.

v_gene,CDR3aa
TRBV12-3/TRBV12-4,ASSPGYKQPQH
TRBV11-2,ASSLVRFEQY
TRBV18,ASSPGLAGSRETQY
TRBV18,ASSPEEGPFYGYT
TRBV11-3,ASSLEGSGHYNEQF
TRBV28,ASSSPSGGLNEQY
TRBV6-2/TRBV6-3,ASRPLAGAPDTQY
TRBV30,AWSGEGGGNTGELF
TRBV18,ASSPAGTRGLNNEQF
TRBV7-9,ASSRTSGVSYEQY
TRBV9,ASSVVAGPNGYT
TRBV12-3/TRBV12-4,ASSLSKNIQY
TRBV5-1,ASTPGQGSGNTIY
TRBV6-6,ASSYMRDTQY
TRBV5-1,ASSLAPRELF
TRBV19,ASSTGQGETQY
TRBV5-1,ASSLVPGPIYEQY
TRBV5-4,ASSLERTATEAF
TRBV2,ASSEALLGNEQF
TRBV27,ASNPGQGSSYGYT
TRBV4-1,ASSQGGGGYNYGYT
TRBV11-2,ASSSRTGGNNEQF
TRBV11-3,ASSSSANTGELF
TRBV7-9,ASSLVRIPLDYEQF
TRBV19,ASSLPQGWGNTEAF
TRBV7-2,ASSFKTGNYNEQF
TRBV18,ASSPRDSPNYGYT
TRBV15,ATSRPGTSGQETQY
TRBV18,ASSPGLTYNEQF
TRBV21-1,ASSAKKNTEAF
TRBV29-1,SVGGGTQPQH